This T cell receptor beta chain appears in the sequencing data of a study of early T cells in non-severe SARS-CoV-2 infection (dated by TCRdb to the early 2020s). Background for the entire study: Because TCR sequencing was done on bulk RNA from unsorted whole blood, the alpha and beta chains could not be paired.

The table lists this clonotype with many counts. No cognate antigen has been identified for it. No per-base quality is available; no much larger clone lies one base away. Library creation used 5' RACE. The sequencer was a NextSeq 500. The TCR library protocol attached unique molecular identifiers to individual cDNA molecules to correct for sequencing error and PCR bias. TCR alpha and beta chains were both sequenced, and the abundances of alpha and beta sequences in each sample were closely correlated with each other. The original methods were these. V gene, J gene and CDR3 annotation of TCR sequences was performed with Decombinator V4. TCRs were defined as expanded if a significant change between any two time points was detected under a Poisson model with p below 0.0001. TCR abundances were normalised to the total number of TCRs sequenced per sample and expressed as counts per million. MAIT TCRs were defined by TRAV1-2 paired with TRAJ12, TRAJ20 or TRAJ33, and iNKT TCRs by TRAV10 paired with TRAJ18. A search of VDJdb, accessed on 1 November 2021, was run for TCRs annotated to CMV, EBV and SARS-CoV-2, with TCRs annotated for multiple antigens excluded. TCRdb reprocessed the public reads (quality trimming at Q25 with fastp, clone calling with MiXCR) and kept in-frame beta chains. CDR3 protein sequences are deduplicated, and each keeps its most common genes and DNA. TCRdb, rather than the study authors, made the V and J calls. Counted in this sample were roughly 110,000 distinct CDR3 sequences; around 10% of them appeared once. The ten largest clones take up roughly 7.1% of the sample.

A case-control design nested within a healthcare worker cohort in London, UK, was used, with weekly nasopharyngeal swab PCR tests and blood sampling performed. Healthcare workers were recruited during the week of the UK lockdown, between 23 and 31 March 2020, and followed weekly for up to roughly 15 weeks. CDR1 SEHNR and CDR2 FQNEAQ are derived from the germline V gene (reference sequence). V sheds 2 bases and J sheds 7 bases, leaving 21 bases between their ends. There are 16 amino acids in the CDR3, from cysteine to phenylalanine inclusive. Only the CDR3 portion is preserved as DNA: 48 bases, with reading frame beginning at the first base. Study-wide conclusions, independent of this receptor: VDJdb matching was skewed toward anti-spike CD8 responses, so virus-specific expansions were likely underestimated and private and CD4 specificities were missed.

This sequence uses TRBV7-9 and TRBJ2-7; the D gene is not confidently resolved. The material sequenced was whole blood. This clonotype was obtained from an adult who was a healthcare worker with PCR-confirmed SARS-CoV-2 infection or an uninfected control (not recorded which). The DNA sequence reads TGTGCCAGCAGCTTACTGGGGTTAGGTCCAGGTGGGGAGCAGTACTTC. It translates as CASSLLGLGPGGEQYF.